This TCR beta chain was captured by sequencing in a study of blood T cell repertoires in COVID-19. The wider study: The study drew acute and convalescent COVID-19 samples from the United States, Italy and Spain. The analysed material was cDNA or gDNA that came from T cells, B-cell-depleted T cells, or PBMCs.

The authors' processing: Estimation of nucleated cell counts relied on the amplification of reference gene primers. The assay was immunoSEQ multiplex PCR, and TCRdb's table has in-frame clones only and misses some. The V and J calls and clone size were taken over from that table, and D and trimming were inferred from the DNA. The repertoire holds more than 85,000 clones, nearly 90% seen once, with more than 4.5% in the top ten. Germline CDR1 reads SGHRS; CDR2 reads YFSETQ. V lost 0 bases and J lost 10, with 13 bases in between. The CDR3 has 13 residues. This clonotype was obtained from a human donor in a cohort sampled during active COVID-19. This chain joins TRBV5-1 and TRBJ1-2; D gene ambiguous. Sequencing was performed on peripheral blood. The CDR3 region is CASSLETADTYTF. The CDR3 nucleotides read TGCGCCAGCAGCTTGGAGACCGCAGACACCTACACCTTC.